This entry lists 18 T cell receptor beta chains sequenced from one sample in a study of cytomegalovirus exposure and HLA in healthy donors. Researchers ran the PCR with 60 Vbeta and 13 Jbeta primers. Here immunoSEQ multiplex PCR was the method, and the copy in TCRdb shows in-frame clones only, minus some. The table lists some 120,000 clones, approximately 80% of them singletons. Material for sequencing was PBMCs. Receptors were obtained from a man aged 40-49 years in good health and CMV-seronegative.

CDR3 nucleotide sequence: TGCGCCAGCAGCTTCAGCGGGGGCACAGATACGCAGTATTTT. It translates to CASSFSGGTDTQYF. The gene calls are TRBV5-1 and TRBJ2-3; 7 nucleotides agree with TRBD2. This CDR3 comprises 14 residues. CDR1 is SGHRS, CDR2 YFSETQ, per germline. V lost 2 bases and J lost 1; bases outside the gene matches: 1.

This rearrangement joins TRBV6-6 to TRBJ1-1; D possibly corresponds to TRBD1 (5 bases). V was clipped by 8 bases and J by 4 bases, with 17 bases between them. Germline-derived CDR1 and CDR2 are MNHNY and SVGAGI (reference sequence). The CDR3 is made up of 14 amino acids. The CDR3, as DNA: TGTGCCAGCGGGGCGGAAGATCGTGTCACTGAAGCTTTCTTT. The encoded protein is CASGAEDRVTEAFF.

This chain connects TRBV30 to TRBJ1-3; 9 positions match TRBD1. Germline CDR1 is GTSNPN and CDR2 is SVGIG (reference sequence). The CDR3 loop spans 14 amino acids. The CDR3: CAITGTGPGNTIYF. Here the CDR3 DNA reads TGTGCGATTACCGGGACAGGGCCTGGAAACACCATATATTTT.

V gene TRBV5-6 combines with J gene TRBJ2-5; 8 nucleotides match TRBD2. CDR1 is SGHDT and CDR2 is YYEEEE in the germline V gene. The CDR3 loop spans 16 amino acids. V was pared by 1 base and J by 4 bases, with 9 bases of the junction left unmatched. Here the CDR3 reads CASSLRLAGRRETQYF. The CDR3 DNA sequence: TGTGCCAGCAGCTTGAGGTTAGCGGGAAGGCGAGAGACCCAGTACTTC.

This clone was seen once. The sample carries other DNA sequences with the same CDR3. V and J are TRBV5-1 and TRBJ1-1, with 8 bases lining up with TRBD1. V lost 4 bases and J lost 4; bases outside the gene matches: 6. Germline assignment: CDR1 SGHRS and CDR2 YFSETQ. The CDR3 is made up of 14 amino acids. The CDR3, as DNA: TGCGCCAGCAGCCCAGGACAGGGAGGCACTGAAGCTTTCTTT. Its translation is CASSPGQGGTEAFF.

This clone was recorded a few times. The chain employs TRBV29-1 and TRBJ1-1; TRBD1 aligns across 7 bases. This CDR3 has 17 residues. J gave up 1 base and V 6 bases, and 17 bases lay outside the gene matches. Germline CDR1 SQVTM, CDR2 ANQGSEA. Here the CDR3 reads CSVATFLSGQSNTEAFF. As DNA, the CDR3 is TGCAGCGTCGCAACCTTCCTTTCGGGACAGTCGAACACTGAAGCTTTCTTT.

This clone has more than one count but fewer than ten. The V and J genes are TRBV9 and TRBJ2-3, with TRBD1 matching 7 bases. Unmatched junction bases numbered 5, after V lost 3 bases and J lost 7 bases. Germline CDR1 and CDR2: SGDLS and YYNGEE. There are 13 residues in the CDR3. DNA of the CDR3: TGTGCCAGCAGCGACATACAGGGGTATACGCAGTATTTT. Its protein product is CASSDIQGYTQYF.

The V and J genes are TRBV27 and TRBJ1-5; 10 bases are a match to TRBD1. There are 13 residues in the CDR3. V was pared by 5 bases and J by 14 bases, with 9 bases of the junction left unmatched. Germline V gives CDR1 MNHEY, CDR2 SMNVEV (reference sequence). The CDR3 spells CASSGTGVEVKHF. In nucleotides, the CDR3 is TGTGCCAGCAGTGGGACAGGGGTTGAGGTAAAGCATTTT.

V and J are TRBV6-6 and TRBJ1-4; maybe TRBD1 (6 bases). V lost 6 bases and J lost 1, with 15 bases in between. The CDR3 has 16 residues. Germline CDR1 is MNHNY and CDR2 is SVGAGI (reference sequence). In DNA, the CDR3 is TGTGCCAGCAGCCGCTGGGGGGGGCGAACTAATGAAAAACTGTTTTTT. It yields the protein CASSRWGGRTNEKLFF.

This clone was found once. The genes are TRBV30 and TRBJ1-4; the D gene is possibly TRBD1 (5 bases). Trimming took 4 bases from V and 5 from J, leaving 14 bases between them. There are 14 residues in the CDR3. Per germline, CDR1 GTSNPN and CDR2 SVGIG (reference sequence). The CDR3 sequence is CAWNNLGGNEKLFF. In DNA form, the CDR3 reads TGTGCCTGGAATAATCTGGGGGGGAATGAAAAACTGTTTTTT.

The genes are TRBV25-1 and TRBJ2-1, with TRBD1 matching over 12 bases. V shed 7 bases, J shed 0 bases, and the junction held 7 bases outside the gene matches. This CDR3 spans 17 amino acids. The germline V gene has CDR1 MGHDK and CDR2 SYGVNS. This CDR3 reads CASKGQGARSSYNEQFF. The CDR3 DNA reads as TGTGCCAGCAAGGGACAGGGGGCGCGAAGCTCCTACAATGAGCAGTTCTTC. The whole variable domain, filled in from reference TRBV25-1 and TRBJ2-1, reads EADIYQTPRYLVIGTGKKITLECSQTMGHDKMYWYQQDPGMELHLIHYSYGVNSTEKGDLSSESTVSRIRTEHFPLTLESARPSHTSQYLCASKGQGARSSYNEQFFGPGTRLTVL.

The genes are TRBV7-9 and TRBJ2-7, with 10 bases identical to TRBD2. V was pared by 4 bases and J by 5 bases, with 8 bases of the junction left unmatched. In germline, CDR1 is SEHNR, CDR2 FQNEAQ (reference sequence). The CDR3 sequence is 15 residues long. The CDR3 coding sequence is TGTGCCAGCAGCTCTAGCGGGAGTCGGGGAAACGAGCAGTACTTC. It is translated as CASSSSGSRGNEQYF. The whole variable domain, remainder taken from reference TRBV7-9 and TRBJ2-7, is DTGVSQNPRHKITKRGQNVTFRCDPISEHNRLYWYRQTLGQGPEFLTYFQNEAQLEKSRLLSDRFSAERPKGSFSTLEIQRTEQGDSAMYLCASSSSGSRGNEQYFGPGTRLTVT.

This clone has a handful of counts. The chain has TRBV28 and TRBJ2-6; weak D call: TRBD1 (5 bases). Germline V lookup: CDR1 MDHEN, CDR2 SYDVKM. V shed 2 bases and J shed 0 bases, with 11 bases lying between them. The CDR3 is made up of 17 amino acids. CDR3 sequence: CASSLPQGVSGANVLTF. Here the CDR3 DNA reads TGTGCCAGCAGTTTACCGCAGGGTGTCTCTGGGGCCAACGTCCTGACTTTC.

The V call is TRBV5-1, the J call TRBJ1-2; TRBD1 aligns across 12 bases. V was pared by 4 bases and J by 8 bases, with 6 bases of the junction left unmatched. This CDR3 is 14 amino acids long. Germline CDR1 and CDR2: SGHRS and YFSETQ. The CDR3 spells CASSPGTGGQGYTF. CDR3 DNA: TGCGCCAGCAGCCCCGGGACAGGGGGCCAGGGCTACACCTTC.

The CDR3 DNA is TGCGCCAGCAGCTTGGACAAGGCGGGGTATGGCTACACCTTC. The encoded protein is CASSLDKAGYGYTF. The chain has TRBV5-1 and TRBJ1-2; D gene unclear. The CDR3 runs to 14 residues. The germline V gene encodes CDR1 SGHRS and CDR2 YFSETQ. Trimming left V 0 bases short and J 5 bases short, with 11 bases between.

Regarding this clone: Likely a read error: the CDR3 ends without its conserved phenylalanine or tryptophan. The chain recombines TRBV10-1 with TRBJ2-7, with 11 bases matching TRBD2. The CDR3 runs to 15 residues. CDR1 is WNHNN and CDR2 is SYGVQD in the germline V gene (reference sequence). After removal of 3 bases from V and 1 base from J, the junction contained 2 bases not matched to a gene. The CDR3, as DNA: TGCGCCAGCAGTGAAGGGACTAGCGGATCCTACGAGCAGTACTCC. This translates into CASSEGTSGSYEQYS.

The chain is built from TRBV30 and TRBJ1-5, with 8 bases lining up with TRBD1. V lost 4 bases to trimming and J lost 10 bases; unmatched junction nucleotides: 9. The CDR3 is made up of 13 amino acids. The germline CDR1 and CDR2 sequences are GTSNPN and SVGIG (reference sequence). CDR3 bases: TGTGCCTGGAACTCAAGACAGGGGCTACCCCAGCATTTT. Translated: CAWNSRQGLPQHF.

The V call is TRBV28, the J call TRBJ1-5, with unresolved D. The CDR3 length is 15 residues. Germline CDR1 is MDHEN and CDR2 is SYDVKM. Trimming took off 3 bases at V and 7 bases at J, with 16 bases between the two ends. The CDR3 loop reads CASSFGVRDGQPQHF. CDR3 nucleotides: TGTGCCAGCAGTTTCGGGGTGAGGGATGGGCAGCCCCAGCATTTT. The complete variable domain, with remaining parts taken from reference TRBV28 and TRBJ1-5, reads DVKVTQSSRYLVKRTGEKVFLECVQDMDHENMFWYRQDPGLGLRLIYFSYDVKMKEKGDIPEGYSVSREKKERFSLILESASTNQTSMYLCASSFGVRDGQPQHFGDGTRLSIL.